This T cell receptor (beta chain) was sequenced for a study of T cells in localized non-small cell lung cancer (TCRdb year 2020). Describing the broader study: Comparing tumors with uninvolved tumor-adjacent lungs, the study looked at the T cell repertoires of hundreds of patients with early-stage NSCLC. The cohort comprised a few hundred treatment-naïve NSCLC patients with resected, localized lung tumors. NSCLC patients had a mean age of roughly 69 years, and fewer than 150 were male and more than 90 female. Overall study results and their limits: Because multi-region sequencing of the tumors was not done, intratumor heterogeneity could not be ruled out. Because the study design was exploratory, TCR variables were selected using unadjusted p-values without false-discovery rate correction. Uninvolved tumor-adjacent lung showed the highest T cell clonality, higher than tumor, which suggests more focused antigenic responses in the uninvolved tumor-adjacent lung. Higher blood T cell density associated with longer overall survival, while higher adjacent-lung clonality associated with shorter survival. A median of about 61 of the top 100 tumor clones turned up in the paired uninvolved adjacent lung, and around 27 of those clones also ranked among the top 100 of that same adjacent lung.

Of note for this clone: Its antigen is still unknown. No base quality values were provided; no much bigger clone lies one nucleotide off.

At diagnosis, peripheral blood, uninvolved tumor-adjacent lung and tumor were collected and were preserved as a mix of fresh-frozen and FFPE material. For TCR repertoire profiling, the blood samples were analyzed as peripheral blood mononuclear cells. Inclusive of the bounding cysteine and phenylalanine, the CDR3 is 15 residues long. Only the CDR3 portion is preserved as DNA: 45 bases, with reading frame beginning at the first base. CDR1 is given as LNHDA and CDR2 as SQIVND, both from the germline V gene (reference sequence). V trim: 7 bases; J trim: 3 bases; unmatched bases: 8. The immunoSEQ Assay was used to sequence TCR beta CDR3 regions from DNA. The study's processing was this. To compute T cell density, TCR beta template counts were normalized to usable DNA, which was estimated by amplifying housekeeping genes. Using the preseqR package, richness was estimated by extrapolating to 120,000 templates for tissue samples and 400,000 templates for PBMC samples. Clonality was defined by subtracting Pielou's evenness from one. Tissue-enriched TCRs were identified through differential abundance testing performed on productive amino-acid clonotypes, with a minimum total count of 5 and an alpha of 0.1. The Jaccard Index and the Morisita Overlap Index were used to measure repertoire overlap between compartments. TCR beta CDR3s were clustered by GLIPH together with public tetramer-defined viral CDR3s, and at least three viral sequences plus V-gene enrichment were required for viral motifs. TCRdb retrieved this table from immuneACCESS and kept in-frame rearrangements only. Not all clones are present; in checked studies, unresolved V genes account for under half, and no reason is known for the remainder. V and J calls and clone size are as listed in that table; D and trimming were resolved from the DNA. The sample table lists 60,000 to 65,000 clones, approximately 87% of them with a count of one. Together, the top ten hold about 2% of the sample.

The V and J genes are TRBV19 and TRBJ2-2; 7 bases in between match TRBD2. The sequences come from peripheral blood, collected before any cancer treatment. This receptor was obtained from a woman aged 40-69 years with stage I lung adenocarcinoma. The DNA is as follows: TGTGCCAGTACCCCCACGGGGGGTCACACCGGGGAGCTGTTTTTT. This is translated as CASTPTGGHTGELFF. Beyond the CDR3, the reference TRBV19 and TRBJ2-2 genes provide the residues; the full variable domain reads: DGGITQSPKYLFRKEGQNVTLSCEQNLNHDAMYWYRQDPGQGLRLIYYSQIVNDFQKGDIAEGYSVSREKKESFPLTVTSAQKNPTAFYLCASTPTGGHTGELFFGEGSRLTVL.